Listed below are T cell receptor beta chains from one sample, sequenced in a study of long-term antiretroviral therapy in people with HIV. Profiling relied on immunoSEQ multiplex PCR, and the TCRdb table lists in-frame clones only, not all of them. There are fewer than 20,000 clones in the sample; about 86% occur only once, and around 10% lies in the top ten. The sequences come from unsorted PBMCs, collected 0.3 years before starting antiretroviral therapy. All receptors derive from a man in his fifties with HIV. Each CDR3 is given with its conserved first and last residue. The D gene is left open where the match is weak. Rows may omit the clone size; those that give it use once, few, many or a size class.

TRBV5-4,TRBD1,.,TRBJ2-2,CASSPRTGRNTGELFF,TGTGCCAGCAGCCCTCGGACAGGGCGAAACACCGGGGAGCTGTTTTTT
TRBV10-3,TRBD1,.,TRBJ2-3,CAISADRGSDTQYF,TGTGCCATCAGTGCGGACAGGGGTTCAGATACGCAGTATTTT
TRBV30,TRBD2,.,TRBJ2-2,CAWSTRTSGYGELFF,TGTGCCTGGAGTACTCGGACTAGCGGGTACGGGGAGCTGTTTTTT
TRBV7-6,TRBD1,.,TRBJ2-7,CASSQPGQDYEQYF,TGTGCCAGCAGTCAACCCGGACAGGACTACGAGCAGTACTTC
TRBV18,.,.,TRBJ1-2,CASSPPFSDISYGYTF,TGTGCCAGCTCACCCCCGTTCTCGGACATTTCCTATGGCTACACCTTC
TRBV5-1,.,.,TRBJ2-7,CASSYGEGTPSYEQYF,TGCGCCAGCAGTTATGGGGAAGGGACTCCCTCCTACGAGCAGTACTTC
TRBV5-4,TRBD1,.,TRBJ2-1,CASSSAGTDYNEQFF,TGTGCCAGCAGCTCAGCCGGGACAGATTACAATGAGCAGTTCTTC
TRBV19,.,.,TRBJ2-2,CASSLGGRWNTGELFF,TGTGCCAGTAGTCTTGGGGGTCGTTGGAACACCGGGGAGCTGTTTTTT
TRBV30,.,.,TRBJ2-2,CAWSVLKHGTGELFF,TGTGCCTGGAGTGTACTTAAACACGGCACCGGGGAGCTGTTTTTT
TRBV5-6,.,.,TRBJ2-7,CASSLAGTGLSYEQYF,TGTGCCAGCAGCTTGGCCGGAACGGGCCTCTCCTACGAGCAGTACTTC
TRBV7-8,.,.,TRBJ2-7,CASSSRKTRYEQYF,TGTGCCAGCAGCTCAAGGAAGACTCGCTACGAGCAGTACTTC
TRBV6-5,.,.,TRBJ1-5,CASSYSRHGGNQPQHF,TGTGCCAGCAGTTATTCTCGACATGGGGGCAATCAGCCCCAGCATTTT
TRBV7-2,TRBD1,once,TRBJ2-4,CASSQGQADIQYF,TGTGCCAGCAGCCAGGGACAGGCGGACATTCAGTACTTC
TRBV6-1,.,.,TRBJ2-3,CASSPPIVGTDTQYF,TGTGCCAGCAGTCCCCCAATCGTCGGCACAGATACGCAGTATTTT
TRBV4-1,.,.,TRBJ1-3,CASSPWPTGSGNTIYF,TGCGCCAGCAGCCCGTGGCCGACGGGCTCTGGAAACACCATATATTTT
TRBV5-1,.,once,TRBJ1-6,CASSLGLSSYNSPLHF,TGCGCCAGCAGCTTGGGGTTGTCCTCCTATAATTCACCCCTCCACTTT
TRBV7-9,.,.,TRBJ2-7,CASSLSYAYEQYF,TGTGCCAGCAGCTTATCGTATGCCTACGAGCAGTACTTC